This T cell receptor (beta chain) was obtained from a study of TIL therapy for anti-PD-1-resistant metastatic lung cancer. Findings and caveats of the study: After infusion, TIL clonotypes partly replaced peripheral T cells and declined over months.

This was the immunoSEQ v3 assay. Profiling relied on immunoSEQ multiplex PCR, and the TCRdb table lists in-frame clones only, not all of them. The sample carries 35,000 to 55,000 clones, 70% to 80% recorded once. A few counts support this clone. The antigen is not known. Germline V gene lookup returns CDR1 MNHNS and CDR2 SASEGT. The CDR3 has 16 residues. V lost 1 base and J lost 2, with 13 bases in between. The time point was: pre-treatment sample, taken before nivolumab and TIL therapy. This chain uses TRBV6-1 with TRBJ2-3, with D perhaps matching TRBD2 (5 bases). Sequenced here: blood, sampled at baseline. This receptor was obtained from a man aged 70-80 years with non-small cell lung cancer. CDR3 loop: CASSEEGGGPTDTQYF. The CDR3 bases are TGTGCCAGCAGTGAAGAAGGAGGAGGTCCCACAGATACGCAGTATTTT.